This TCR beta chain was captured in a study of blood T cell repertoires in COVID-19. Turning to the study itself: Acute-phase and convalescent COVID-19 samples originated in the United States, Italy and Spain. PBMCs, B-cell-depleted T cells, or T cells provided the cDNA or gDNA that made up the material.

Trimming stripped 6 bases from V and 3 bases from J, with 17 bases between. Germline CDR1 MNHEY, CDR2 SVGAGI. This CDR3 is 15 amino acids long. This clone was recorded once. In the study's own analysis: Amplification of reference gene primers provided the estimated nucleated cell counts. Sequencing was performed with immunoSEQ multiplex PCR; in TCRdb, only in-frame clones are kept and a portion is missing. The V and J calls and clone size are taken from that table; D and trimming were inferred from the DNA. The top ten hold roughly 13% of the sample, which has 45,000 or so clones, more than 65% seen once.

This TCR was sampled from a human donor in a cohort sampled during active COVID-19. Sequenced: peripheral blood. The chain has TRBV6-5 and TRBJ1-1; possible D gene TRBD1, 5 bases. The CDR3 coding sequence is TGTGCCAGCAGCTCCCCCGGGGGAGAGGACACTGAAGCTTTCTTT. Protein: CASSSPGGEDTEAFF.